The 10 T cell receptor beta chains given below trace back to one sample, sequenced in a study of CD8 T cells in Susac syndrome. RNA amounts of about 0.5 to 1 ug underwent reverse transcription with random hexamers. One entry per CDR3 protein, called by TCRdb with MiXCR from the immunoSEQ multiplex PCR reads. The sample has a few hundred thousand distinct CDR3 sequences, roughly 94% seen once; the top ten hold approximately 0.08%. Material for sequencing was CD4+ T cells from PBMCs. The receptors originated from a human donor with multiple sclerosis.

The chain employs TRBV30 and TRBJ2-5; D is unclear. This CDR3 contains 14 residues. Looked up from germline, CDR1 is GTSNPN and CDR2 is SVGIG (reference sequence). Deletions cut 1 base from V and 6 bases from J, with 15 bases between. The CDR3 here is CAWSESHWAQTQYF. Here the CDR3 DNA reads TGTGCCTGGAGTGAGAGCCACTGGGCCCAGACCCAGTACTTC.

The chain employs TRBV24-1 and TRBJ1-2; D gene ambiguous. Per the germline V gene, CDR1 is KGHDR and CDR2 is SFDVKD. Trimming took 4 bases from V and 8 from J, leaving 10 bases between them. The CDR3 length is 12 residues. The CDR3 DNA reads as TGTGCCACCAGTGACCCCCCTTGGGGCTACACCTTC. It encodes CATSDPPWGYTF.

The chain couples TRBV20-1 to TRBJ2-7; maybe TRBD2 (5 bases). Germline V gene sequence: CDR1 DFQATT, CDR2 SNEGSKA (reference sequence). The V end was cut by 3 bases, the J end by 6 bases, with 9 bases between. The CDR3 sequence is 11 residues long. The chain's CDR3 is CSARRGSEQYF. DNA of the CDR3: TGCAGTGCTAGGCGAGGGAGCGAGCAGTACTTC.

Concerning this clonotype: An end of the junction differs from the germline gene, which may be a read error. The rearrangement joins TRBV3-1 to TRBJ2-7; D gene ambiguous. CDR1 LGHDT and CDR2 YNNKEL come from the germline V gene (reference sequence). This CDR3 has 9 residues. The CDR3 sequence is CASSQLSAF. CDR3 coding DNA: TGTGCCAGCAGCCAACTCAGTGCCTTC.

This chain uses TRBV29-1 with TRBJ1-3; D unclear. The CDR3 has 13 residues. From germline, CDR1 is SQVTM and CDR2 ANQGSEA. Trimming took off 7 bases at V and 3 bases at J, with 13 bases between the two ends. The CDR3: CSALVLGGNTIYF. CDR3 nucleotides: TGCAGCGCCTTAGTATTAGGTGGAAACACCATATATTTT.

The genes are TRBV18 and TRBJ2-5; no clear D gene. The germline V and J ends were trimmed by 8 bases and 3 bases, with 16 bases remaining between them. Germline CDR1 reads KGHSH; CDR2 reads LQKENI. This CDR3 has 14 amino acids. This CDR3 reads CASGPEWDEETQYF. The CDR3 coding sequence is TGTGCCAGCGGACCTGAGTGGGATGAAGAGACCCAGTACTTC.

The chain has TRBV18 and TRBJ2-3; tentatively, D is TRBD1 or TRBD2 (7 bases each). The CDR3 is 15 amino acids. Germline CDR1 and CDR2: KGHSH and LQKENI. Between the trimmed V and J ends, which lost 3 bases and 4 bases, there was a span of 14 bases. DNA for the CDR3: TGTGCCAGCTCACCCCAGGGGGGGCCTCCAGATACGCAGTATTTT. Protein product: CASSPQGGPPDTQYF.

V gene TRBV20-1 combines with J gene TRBJ1-1, with D perhaps TRBD1 (6 bases). The CDR3 contains 13 residues. Germline V gene lookup returns CDR1 DFQATT and CDR2 SNEGSKA (reference sequence). Trimming removed 5 bases at V and 1 base at J, with 11 bases between. CDR3 sequence reads: CSAFLTGNTEAFF. CDR3 sequence (DNA): TGCAGTGCTTTCCTGACAGGGAACACTGAAGCTTTCTTT.

Notes on this clonotype: Lacking the conserved final phenylalanine or tryptophan, this CDR3 likely reflects a read error. This chain joins TRBV9 and TRBJ2-3; D gene unclear. Trimming shortened V by 0 bases and J by 0 bases, and 11 bases separated the two germline ends. Germline values: CDR1 SGDLS, CDR2 YYNGEE. The CDR3 is made up of 16 amino acids. CDR3 sequence: CASSVARSLSTDTQYL. The CDR3, as DNA: TGTGCCAGCAGCGTAGCTAGGTCACTTAGCACAGATACGCAGTATTTG.

The chain links TRBV20-1 to TRBJ2-5; TRBD2 might be the D (5 bases). The V and J ends lost 3 bases and 5 bases respectively, with 16 bases between them. The CDR3 runs to 14 residues. Germline assignment: CDR1 DFQATT and CDR2 SNEGSKA (reference sequence). The CDR3 DNA reads TGCAGTGCTAGTAAGGACCGCGGGTGGGAGACCCAGTACTTC. Its translation is CSASKDRGWETQYF.